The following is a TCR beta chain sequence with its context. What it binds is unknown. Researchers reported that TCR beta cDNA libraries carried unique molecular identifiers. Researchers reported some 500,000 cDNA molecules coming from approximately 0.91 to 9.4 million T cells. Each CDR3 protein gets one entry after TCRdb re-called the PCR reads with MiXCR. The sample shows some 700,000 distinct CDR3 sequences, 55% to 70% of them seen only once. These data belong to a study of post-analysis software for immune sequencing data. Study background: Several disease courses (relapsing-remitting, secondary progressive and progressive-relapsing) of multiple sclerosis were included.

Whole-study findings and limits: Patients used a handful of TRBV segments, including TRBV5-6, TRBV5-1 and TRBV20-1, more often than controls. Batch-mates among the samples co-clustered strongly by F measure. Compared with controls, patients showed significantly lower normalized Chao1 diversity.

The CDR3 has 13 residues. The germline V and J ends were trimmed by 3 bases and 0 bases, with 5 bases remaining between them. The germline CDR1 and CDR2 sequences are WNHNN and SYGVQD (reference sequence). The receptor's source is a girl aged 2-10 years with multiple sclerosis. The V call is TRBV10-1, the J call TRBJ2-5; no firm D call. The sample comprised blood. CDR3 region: CASSDRDQETQYF. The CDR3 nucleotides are TGCGCCAGCAGTGACCGGGACCAAGAGACCCAGTACTTC.